This TCR beta chain was sequenced in a study of metastatic and nonmetastatic thyroid tumors. In the original workflow: It was from CDR3 differences across clinicopathological groups that a distant-metastasis classifier for papillary thyroid cancer was built. TCRdb re-analyzed the PCR reads through MiXCR. TCRdb, not the original authors, processed these V and J calls. There are around 15,000 clones in the sample; about 25% occur only once, and roughly 7% lies in the top ten. Whole-study findings and limits: The study reportedly found significantly higher TCR beta diversity in malignant thyroid tumors than benign nodules, in blood and tumor.

This clone occurred many times. What it binds is unknown. V lost 4 bases to trimming and J lost 5 bases; unmatched junction nucleotides: 7. Germline CDR1 and CDR2: SGHTA and FQGTGA. The CDR3 loop spans 16 amino acids. All patients were treatment-naive before thyroid surgery. This sequence joins TRBV7-3 and TRBJ2-5; 13 bases are shared with TRBD2. Sequencing was carried out using adjacent normal tissue. The clonotype originates from a female donor with papillary thyroid cancer or a benign thyroid nodule (not recorded which). Some clones in this sample may be carry-over from other donors' samples. The DNA for the CDR3 is TGTGCCAGCAGCTCAACCGGGACTAGCGGGATCGAGACCCAGTACTTC. This sequence encodes CASSSTGTSGIETQYF. Based on the CDR3 plus reference TRBV7-3 and TRBJ2-5, the full variable domain is GAGVSQTPSNKVTEKGKYVELRCDPISGHTALYWYRQSLGQGPEFLIYFQGTGAADDSGLPNDRFFAVRPEGSVSTLKIQRTERGDSAVYLCASSSTGTSGIETQYFGPGTRLLVL.